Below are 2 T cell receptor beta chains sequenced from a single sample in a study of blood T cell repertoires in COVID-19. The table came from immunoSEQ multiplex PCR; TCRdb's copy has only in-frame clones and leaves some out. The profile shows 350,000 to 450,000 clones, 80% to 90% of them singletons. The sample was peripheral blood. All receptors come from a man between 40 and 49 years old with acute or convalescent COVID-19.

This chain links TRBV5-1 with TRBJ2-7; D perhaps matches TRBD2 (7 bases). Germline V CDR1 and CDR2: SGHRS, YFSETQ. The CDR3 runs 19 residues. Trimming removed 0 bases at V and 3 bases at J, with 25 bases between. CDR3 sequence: CASSLAGGGAKTLDYEQYF. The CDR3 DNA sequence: TGCGCCAGCAGCTTGGCGGGCGGGGGCGCCAAGACCCTTGACTACGAGCAGTACTTC.

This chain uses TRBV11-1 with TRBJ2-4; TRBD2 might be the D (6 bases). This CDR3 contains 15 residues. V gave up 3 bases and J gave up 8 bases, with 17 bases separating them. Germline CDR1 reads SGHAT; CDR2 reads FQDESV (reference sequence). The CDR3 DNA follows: TGTGCCAGCAGCTTCCGGGCCCGGCCGGGGGACATTCAGTACTTC. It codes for CASSFRARPGDIQYF. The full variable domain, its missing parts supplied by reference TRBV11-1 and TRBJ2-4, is EAEVAQSPRYKITEKSQAVAFWCDPISGHATLYWYRQILGQGPELLVQFQDESVVDDSQLPKDRFSAERLKGVDSTLKIQPAELGDSAMYLCASSFRARPGDIQYFGAGTRLSVL.